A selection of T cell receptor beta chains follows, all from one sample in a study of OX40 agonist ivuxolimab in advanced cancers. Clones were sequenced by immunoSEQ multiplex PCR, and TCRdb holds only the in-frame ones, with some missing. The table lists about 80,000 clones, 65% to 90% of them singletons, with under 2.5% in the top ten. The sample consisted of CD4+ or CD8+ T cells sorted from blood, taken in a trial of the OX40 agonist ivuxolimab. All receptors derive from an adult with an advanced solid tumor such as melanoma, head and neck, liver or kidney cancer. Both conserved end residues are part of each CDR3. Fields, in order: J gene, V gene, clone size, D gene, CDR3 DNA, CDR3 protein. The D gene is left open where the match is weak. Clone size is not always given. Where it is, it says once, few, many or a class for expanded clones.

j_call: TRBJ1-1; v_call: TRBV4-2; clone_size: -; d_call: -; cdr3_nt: TGTGCCAGCAGCCATAGTTACGAAGCTTTCTTT; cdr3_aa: CASSHSYEAFF
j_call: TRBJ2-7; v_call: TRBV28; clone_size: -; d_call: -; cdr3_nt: TGTGCCAGCAGTTTCTTCGGTTACGAGCAGTACTTC; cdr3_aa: CASSFFGYEQYF
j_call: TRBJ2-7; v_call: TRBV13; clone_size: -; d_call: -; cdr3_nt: TGTGCCAGCAGCCCCCGCGGGGTTTCCTACGAGCAGTACTTC; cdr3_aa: CASSPRGVSYEQYF
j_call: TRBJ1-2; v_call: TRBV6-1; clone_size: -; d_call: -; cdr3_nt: TGTGCCAGCAGTGACTTGAACTATGGCTACACCTTC; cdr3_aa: CASSDLNYGYTF
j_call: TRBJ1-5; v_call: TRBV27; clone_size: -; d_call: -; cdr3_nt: TGTGCCAGCAGTTTAGGGGGCGGACCCCCCAATTCAGGCCAGCCCCAGCATTTT; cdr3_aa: CASSLGGGPPNSGQPQHF
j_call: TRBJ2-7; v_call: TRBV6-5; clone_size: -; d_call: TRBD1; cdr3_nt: TGTGCCAGCAGTCAATACAGGGGCTCCTACGAGCAGTACTTC; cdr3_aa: CASSQYRGSYEQYF
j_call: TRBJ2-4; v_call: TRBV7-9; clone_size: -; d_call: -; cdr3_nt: TGTGCCAGCAGCTTAGGACGGCTGGGCAAAAACATTCAGTACTTC; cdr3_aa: CASSLGRLGKNIQYF
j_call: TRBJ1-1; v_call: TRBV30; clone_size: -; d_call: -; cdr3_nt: TGTGCCTGGAGCCAGGGAAGACAGACTGAAGCTTTCTTT; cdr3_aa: CAWSQGRQTEAFF
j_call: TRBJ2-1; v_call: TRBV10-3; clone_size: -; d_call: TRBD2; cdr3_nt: TGTGCCACACGGACTAGCGGGAACTACAATGAGCAGTTCTTC; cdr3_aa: CATRTSGNYNEQFF
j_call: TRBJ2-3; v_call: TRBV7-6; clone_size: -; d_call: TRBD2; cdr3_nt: TGTGCCAGCAGCTCTAGAGCGGGAGGGCCAACAGATACGCAGTATTTT; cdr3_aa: CASSSRAGGPTDTQYF
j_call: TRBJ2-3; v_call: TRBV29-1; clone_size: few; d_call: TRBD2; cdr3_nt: TGCAGCGTTGCGGTCCTAGCGGGCGCCACAGATACGCAGTATTTT; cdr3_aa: CSVAVLAGATDTQYF
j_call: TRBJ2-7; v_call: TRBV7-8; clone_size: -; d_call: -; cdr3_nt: TGTGCCAGCGCAAGGGCCTACGAGCAGTACTTC; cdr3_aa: CASARAYEQYF
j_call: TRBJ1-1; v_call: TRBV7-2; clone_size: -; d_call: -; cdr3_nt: TGTGCCAGCAGCTTTCGGGCGGCCACTGAAGCTTTCTTT; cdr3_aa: CASSFRAATEAFF
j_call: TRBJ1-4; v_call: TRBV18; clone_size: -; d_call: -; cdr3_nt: TGTGCCAGCTCACGGCAACCCTTGGCTGAAAAACTGTTTTTT; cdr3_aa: CASSRQPLAEKLFF
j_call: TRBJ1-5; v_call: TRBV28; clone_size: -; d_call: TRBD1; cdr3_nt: TGTGCCAGCAGCAGGACAGGGAGCAATCAGCCCCAGCATTTT; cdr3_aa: CASSRTGSNQPQHF
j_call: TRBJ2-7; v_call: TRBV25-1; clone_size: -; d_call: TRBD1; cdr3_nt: TGTGCCAGCACCAGGACAGGCCACTACGAGCAGTACTTC; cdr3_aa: CASTRTGHYEQYF
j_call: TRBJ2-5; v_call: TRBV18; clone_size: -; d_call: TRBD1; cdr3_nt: TGTGCCAGCTCAAACCGGGACAGAATCCAAGAGACCCAGTACTTC; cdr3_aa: CASSNRDRIQETQYF
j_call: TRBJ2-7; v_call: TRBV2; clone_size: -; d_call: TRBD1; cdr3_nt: TGTGCCACCGCGGGACAGGGGGGCTACGAGCAGTACTTC; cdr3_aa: CATAGQGGYEQYF
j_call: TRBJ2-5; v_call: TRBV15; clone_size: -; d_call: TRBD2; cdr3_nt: TGTGCCACCAGCAGTCTAGCGGGGGGGCAAGAGACCCAGTACTTC; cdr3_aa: CATSSLAGGQETQYF
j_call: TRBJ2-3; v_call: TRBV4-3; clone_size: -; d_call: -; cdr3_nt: TGCGCCAGCAGCCAAGAGTGGGGCAGGGTCACAGATACGCAGTATTTT; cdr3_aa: CASSQEWGRVTDTQYF
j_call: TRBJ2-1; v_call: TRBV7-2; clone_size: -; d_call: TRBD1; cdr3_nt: TGTGCCAGCAGCTTAGTTAGACAGGGGGTCTACAATGAGCAGTTCTTC; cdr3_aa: CASSLVRQGVYNEQFF
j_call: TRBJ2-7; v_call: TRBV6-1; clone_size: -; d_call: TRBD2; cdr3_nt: TGTGCCAGCAGACCGAGCGGGAGCTCCTACGAGCAGTACTTC; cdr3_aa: CASRPSGSSYEQYF
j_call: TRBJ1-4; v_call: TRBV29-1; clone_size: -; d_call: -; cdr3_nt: TGCAGCGTTGGGCACCGGAATGAAAAACTGTTTTTT; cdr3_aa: CSVGHRNEKLFF